This T cell receptor (beta chain) was documented in a study of OX40 agonist ivuxolimab in advanced cancers. Study overall: Intravenous ivuxolimab was administered to patients every 2 weeks at 0.01 to 10 mg/kg.

Remarks on this clone: The antigen is unknown. The same CDR3 can be traced to other DNA sequences in this sample.

Findings and limits, study-wide: Still undetermined is the antigen specificity of the expanded peripheral T cells. At 0.1-3.0 mg/kg, partial responders had clonal expansion among the lowest observed.

Systemic immunosuppression or a history of autoimmune disease excluded patients. This table comes from immunoSEQ multiplex PCR, and its TCRdb copy is limited to in-frame clones, with some not included. The sample lists tens of thousands of clones, less than 90% occurring once. Deletions cut 6 bases from V and 1 base from J, with 9 bases between. Looked up from germline, CDR1 is LNHDA and CDR2 is SQIVND (reference sequence). The CDR3 totals 13 residues. This TCR was sampled from an adult with an advanced solid tumor such as melanoma, head and neck, liver or kidney cancer. This sample comprised CD4+ or CD8+ T cells sorted from blood, obtained in a trial of the OX40 agonist ivuxolimab. The rearrangement links TRBV19 to TRBJ2-5; a weak D match, TRBD1 (6 bases). CDR3 loop: CASSTGSQETQYF. The CDR3 DNA reads as TGTGCCAGTAGCACAGGGTCCCAAGAGACCCAGTACTTC. Combining the CDR3 with reference TRBV19 and TRBJ2-5 gives the whole variable domain DGGITQSPKYLFRKEGQNVTLSCEQNLNHDAMYWYRQDPGQGLRLIYYSQIVNDFQKGDIAEGYSVSREKKESFPLTVTSAQKNPTAFYLCASSTGSQETQYFGPGTRLLVL.